This is a list of T cell receptor beta chains from one sample in a study of control samples from healthy donors and cancer patients. Data came from immunoSEQ multiplex PCR; TCRdb stores just in-frame clones and leaves some out. The sample records about 140,000 clones, about 85% being singletons. Sequenced material: blood. The receptor set was obtained from a woman aged 25 to 39 in good health. Each CDR3 is given with its conserved first and last residue. Fields, in order: J gene, V gene, CDR3 protein.

TRBJ2-3 TRBV27 CASSLFTGSADTQYF
TRBJ2-7 TRBV7-2 CASSLAAGVSYEQYF
TRBJ1-2 TRBV15 CATSASRSSGGYTF
TRBJ2-2 TRBV2 CASSRQVPGELFF
TRBJ1-4 TRBV27 CASSSTGGGTFNEKLFF
TRBJ1-5 TRBV5-6 CASSNWGGNQPQHF
TRBJ2-7 TRBV12-3/TRBV12-4 CASSLGQPYEQYF
TRBJ1-6 TRBV9 CASSPTRGGNSPLHF
TRBJ1-1 TRBV23-1 CASSQAPDRDEIEAFF
TRBJ1-1 TRBV13 CASSLIGDTEAFF
TRBJ2-5 TRBV7-8 CASEGAWETQYF
TRBJ1-5 TRBV14 CASSQFGESSNQPQHF
TRBJ2-7 TRBV7-9 CASSLYSRGPYEQYF
TRBJ2-7 TRBV16 CASSQSMAYEQYF
TRBJ1-2 TRBV30 CAWSVLQDGGYTF
TRBJ1-2 TRBV9 CASSVDREQGDSYGYTF
TRBJ1-1 TRBV30 CAWRTGVGTEAFF
TRBJ1-1 TRBV29-1 CSGGLSNTEAFF
TRBJ1-2 TRBV3-1/TRBV3-2 CASSQDGTGGSGNYGYTF
TRBJ2-7 TRBV11-2 CASSTGQGYEQYF
TRBJ1-3 TRBV7-8 CASSRTGTGNTIYF
TRBJ2-7 TRBV6-5 CASSLGTFGTYEQYF
TRBJ1-6 TRBV14 CASSQNSPLHF
TRBJ2-5 TRBV19 CASTGDRDVRTQYF
TRBJ2-1 TRBV19 CASTPGQAYNEQFF
TRBJ1-1 TRBV6-5 CASSQEMNTEAFF
TRBJ2-7 TRBV5-1 CASSVSTGPGYEQYF
TRBJ2-5 TRBV5-4 CASSLLAEETQYF
TRBJ1-4 TRBV5-1 CASSLGGIYEKLFF
TRBJ1-4 TRBV23-1 CASSQICGPNEKLFF
TRBJ2-4 TRBV15 CATSREGGAKNIQYF
TRBJ2-3 TRBV10-1 CASSRQNYNTDTQYF
TRBJ1-2 TRBV5-6 CASSSRDRVRGYTF
TRBJ2-2 TRBV19 CASSPATTQANTGELFF
TRBJ2-7 TRBV2 CASSENGYEQYF
TRBJ2-7 TRBV11-2 CASSLAGEQYF
TRBJ1-5 TRBV6-1 CASSELVTGGSQPQHF
TRBJ2-7 TRBV28 CASSQFYEQYF
TRBJ2-5 TRBV2 CVAAGAAQETQYF
TRBJ1-4 TRBV29-1 CSGSGQSNEKLFF
TRBJ2-7 TRBV4-2 CASSQDGLAGGEQYF